The 27 T cell receptor beta chains in this list originate from one sample, sequenced in a study of T cell responses to AZD1222 COVID-19 vaccine. Repertoires were generated with immunoSEQ multiplex PCR, while TCRdb's copy carries only in-frame clones and drops some. The sample lists over 150,000 clones; roughly 88% were seen once. Source: peripheral blood, taken 28 days after the second AZD1222 dose. Source of these receptors: an adult who received the AZD1222 COVID-19 vaccine.

The rearrangement joins TRBV9 to TRBJ2-5; possible D gene TRBD2, 6 bases. V was pared by 0 bases and J by 3 bases, with 9 bases between. There are 14 residues in the CDR3. The germline gives CDR1 SGDLS, CDR2 YYNGEE. The CDR3 protein is CASSVGWGEETQYF. The CDR3 coding sequence is TGTGCCAGCAGCGTAGGGTGGGGGGAAGAGACCCAGTACTTC.

This chain uses TRBV25-1 with TRBJ1-1; no definite D call. This CDR3 contains 11 residues. CDR1 is MGHDK and CDR2 is SYGVNS in the germline V gene. Trimming shortened V by 8 bases and J by 0 bases, and 4 bases separated the two germline ends. The CDR3 region is CASGMNTEAFF. The CDR3 DNA reads as TGTGCCAGCGGCATGAACACTGAAGCTTTCTTT.

The gene calls are TRBV19 and TRBJ1-5, with a tentative D call TRBD1 (5 bases). Trimming cost V 3 bases and J 0 bases, with 15 bases left between them. The V gene's germline CDR1 is LNHDA and CDR2 SQIVND (reference sequence). This CDR3 has 17 amino acids. This CDR3 reads CASSMFGGVDSNQPQHF. CDR3 sequence (DNA): TGTGCCAGTAGTATGTTCGGGGGAGTAGATAGCAATCAGCCCCAGCATTTT.

V is TRBV2 and J is TRBJ1-2; D gene unclear. The CDR3 loop spans 13 amino acids. V was clipped by 7 bases and J by 4 bases, with 13 bases between them. Looked up from germline, CDR1 is SNHLY and CDR2 is FYNNEI. The CDR3, as DNA: TGTGCCAGCACCCGATCCCTCAGCTATGGCTACACCTTC. Translation: CASTRSLSYGYTF.

The chain has TRBV30 and TRBJ2-5; a weak D match, TRBD2 (6 bases). Trimming took 1 base from V and 2 from J, leaving 14 bases between them. CDR3 length: 15 residues. Germline assignment: CDR1 GTSNPN and CDR2 SVGIG (reference sequence). The CDR3 DNA reads TGTGCCTGGAGTGAGGGGCGCGGGGATCAAGAGACCCAGTACTTC. Translated: CAWSEGRGDQETQYF.

The rearrangement joins TRBV25-1 to TRBJ2-1; 8 nucleotides align to TRBD1. Germline values: CDR1 MGHDK, CDR2 SYGVNS. This CDR3 spans 11 amino acids. The CDR3 coding sequence is TGTGTCGTTGACAGGGGCAATGAGCAGTTCTTC. Translated, it gives CVVDRGNEQFF.

This chain uses TRBV6-4 with TRBJ2-1; D remains ambiguous. The germline V and J ends were trimmed by 4 bases and 7 bases, with 8 bases remaining between them. Germline V lookup: CDR1 MRHNA, CDR2 SNTAGT. The CDR3 is 12 amino acids. The CDR3: CASSAGLNEQFF. The CDR3 nucleotides read TGTGCCAGCAGTGCTGGTCTGAATGAGCAGTTCTTC.

Only one count was recorded for this clone. This rearrangement joins TRBV5-1 to TRBJ2-2; TRBD1 matches at 7 bases. The CDR3 loop spans 16 amino acids. Germline assignment: CDR1 SGHRS and CDR2 YFSETQ. V lost 1 base, J lost 0 bases, and 3 bases stayed unmatched. The CDR3 region is CASSLIGTANTGELFF. Written as DNA, the CDR3 is TGCGCCAGCAGCTTGATTGGGACAGCGAACACCGGGGAGCTGTTTTTT.

The V call is TRBV7-2, the J call TRBJ1-1; maybe TRBD1 (5 bases). There are 15 residues in the CDR3. Germline V gene sequence: CDR1 SGHTA, CDR2 FQGNSA. Between the trimmed V and J ends, which lost 3 bases and 1 base, there was a span of 12 bases. For the CDR3, the DNA is TGTGCCAGCAGCTTTATGACTGGGGGGAACACTGAAGCTTTCTTT. It codes for CASSFMTGGNTEAFF.

J is TRBJ2-2 and V is TRBV27, with 7 bases aligning to TRBD2. V was clipped by 3 bases and J by 6 bases; unmatched bases: 7. Germline CDR1 and CDR2: MNHEY and SMNVEV (reference sequence). The CDR3 sequence is 15 residues long. DNA for the CDR3: TGTGCCAGCAGTTTGGAGGCAGGGAGGGCCGGGGAGCTGTTTTTT. Translation gives CASSLEAGRAGELFF.

The chain joins TRBV18 to TRBJ1-1; D ambiguous. Trimming cost V 1 base and J 0 bases, with 9 bases left between them. The CDR3 runs 15 residues. Germline assignment: CDR1 KGHSH and CDR2 LQKENI. The CDR3 DNA is TGTGCCAGCTCACCACTGGATGACATGAACACTGAAGCTTTCTTT. Protein: CASSPLDDMNTEAFF.

The V call is TRBV21-1, the J call TRBJ1-2; TRBD1, the D gene given by the table, was not confirmed from the DNA. TRBV21-1 is a pseudogene segment. The CDR3 consists of 14 residues. The CDR3 loop is CASSLGTNLFGYTF. The DNA for the CDR3 is TGTGCCAGCAGTCTCGGGACAAACCTATTCGGCTACACCTTC.

The chain employs TRBV30 and TRBJ1-6, with D maybe TRBD1 (5 bases). Trimming shortened V by 0 bases and J by 6 bases, and 15 bases separated the two germline ends. The CDR3 is 16 amino acids. Germline CDR1 reads GTSNPN; CDR2 reads SVGIG (reference sequence). The CDR3 region has the DNA TGTGCCTGGAGTGTACGACAACCGGGACGTAATTCACCCCTCCACTTT. Translating it yields CAWSVRQPGRNSPLHF.

J is TRBJ2-7 and V is TRBV6-5, with 8 bases matching TRBD1. CDR3 length: 14 amino acids. Germline lookup yields CDR1 MNHEY and CDR2 SVGAGI. The junction had 4 bases not matched to a gene; V was cut back by 2 bases and J by 4 bases. Here the CDR3 reads CASSYGGTGYEQYF. In nucleotides, the CDR3 is TGTGCCAGCAGTTACGGTGGGACAGGTTACGAGCAGTACTTC.

This sequence joins TRBV5-6 and TRBJ1-1; D is unclear. Trimming shortened V by 3 bases and J by 4 bases, and 10 bases separated the two germline ends. The germline CDR1 and CDR2 sequences are SGHDT and YYEEEE. The CDR3 has 13 residues. The CDR3 DNA sequence: TGTGCCAGCAGCTCCATGGGGAGCACTGAAGCTTTCTTT. Protein product: CASSSMGSTEAFF.

The V call is TRBV5-4, the J call TRBJ1-1, with TRBD1 as a possible D gene (6 bases). Germline V lookup: CDR1 SGHNT, CDR2 YYREEE (reference sequence). The CDR3 sequence is 13 residues long. The V end lost 3 bases, the J end lost 6 bases, and 12 bases lay between the germline ends. The CDR3 DNA is TGTGCCAGCAGCTACCGGGGGGCGCCTGAAGCTTTCTTT. Amino acids: CASSYRGAPEAFF.

The chain uses TRBV12-5 and TRBJ1-6, with no clear D. The CDR3 runs 12 residues. Germline loops: CDR1 LGHNT, CDR2 FRNRAP. V gave up 1 base and J gave up 9 bases, with 4 bases separating them. This CDR3 reads CASGLAGSPLHF. Written as DNA, the CDR3 is TGTGCTAGTGGTTTGGCGGGTTCACCCCTCCACTTT.

V and J are TRBV9 and TRBJ2-2; D call uncertain. Germline V gene data show CDR1 as SGDLS and CDR2 as YYNGEE. CDR3 length: 15 residues. V lost 0 bases and J 0 bases, leaving 6 bases between the germline ends. The CDR3 DNA is TGTGCCAGCAGCGTAGAACAGTCGAACACCGGGGAGCTGTTTTTT. It encodes CASSVEQSNTGELFF.

This chain links TRBV6-5 with TRBJ1-5; no reliable D call. The CDR3 length is 12 residues. Germline V CDR1 and CDR2: MNHEY, SVGAGI. Trimming pared 11 bases from V and 1 base from J, leaving 9 bases between. CDR3 nucleotides: TGTGCCGGATCAAACAGCAATCAGCCCCAGCATTTT. Translating gives CAGSNSNQPQHF.

This chain joins TRBV7-9 and TRBJ1-1; D not resolved. This CDR3 is built from 15 residues. V was trimmed by 2 bases and J by 0 bases, leaving 10 bases between them. CDR1 SEHNR and CDR2 FQNEAQ come from the germline V gene (reference sequence). CDR3: CASSLLFLMNTEAFF. CDR3 bases: TGTGCCAGCAGCTTATTGTTTTTAATGAACACTGAAGCTTTCTTT.

The chain carries TRBV27 and TRBJ2-3; weak D call: TRBD1 (5 bases). The V end was cut by 5 bases, the J end by 2 bases, with 11 bases between. Germline V lookup: CDR1 MNHEY, CDR2 SMNVEV (reference sequence). CDR3 length: 14 amino acids. The CDR3, as DNA: TGTGCCAGCAGTAGGGGAACGGCCACAGATACGCAGTATTTT. As protein: CASSRGTATDTQYF.

The chain couples TRBV12-3 or TRBV12-4 to TRBJ2-1; D may be TRBD1 or TRBD2 (5 bases each). The CDR3 consists of 11 residues. V was pared by 4 bases and J by 7 bases, with 5 bases between. The CDR3 protein is CASSWGNEQFF. DNA for the CDR3: TGTGCCAGCAGTTGGGGGAATGAGCAGTTCTTC.

As concerns this clone: Distinct nucleotide sequences in the sample also encode this CDR3. V is TRBV27 and J is TRBJ1-4; no definite D call. Trimming shortened V by 3 bases and J by 0 bases, and 5 bases separated the two germline ends. Germline-derived CDR1 and CDR2 are MNHEY and SMNVEV (reference sequence). The CDR3 spans 14 residues. The CDR3 is CASSLVATNEKLFF. CDR3 DNA sequence: TGTGCCAGCAGTTTGGTTGCAACTAATGAAAAACTGTTTTTT.

This rearrangement joins TRBV5-6 to TRBJ1-5; D gene ambiguous. Germline V CDR1 and CDR2: SGHDT, YYEEEE. Trimming removed 1 base at V and 1 base at J, with 0 bases between. CDR3 length equals 12 residues. The CDR3 DNA is TGTGCCAGCAGCTTGAGCAATCAGCCCCAGCATTTT. It specifies CASSLSNQPQHF.

The chain links TRBV11-2 to TRBJ1-1; the D gene is possibly TRBD1 (5 bases). Trimming cost V 5 bases and J 2 bases, with 15 bases left between them. Germline lookup yields CDR1 SGHAT and CDR2 FQNNGV. The CDR3 has 15 amino acids. The CDR3 DNA is TGTGCCAGCAGCCTAGGTCGGGGGTTTAACACTGAAGCTTTCTTT. It codes for CASSLGRGFNTEAFF.

The chain couples TRBV5-4 to TRBJ2-2; D uncertain. Trimming removed 0 bases from V and 7 bases from J, with 7 bases in between. The CDR3 is 13 residues long. Per the germline V gene, CDR1 is SGHNT and CDR2 is YYREEE (reference sequence). The DNA of the CDR3 is TGTGCCAGCAGCTTGGACAGTGGCGGGGAGCTGTTTTTT. Its protein product is CASSLDSGGELFF.

The chain employs TRBV7-9 and TRBJ2-7; D is unresolved. The CDR3 has 14 amino acids. CDR1 and CDR2 (germline): SEHNR, FQNEAQ (reference sequence). V was pared by 0 bases and J by 6 bases, with 12 bases between. In DNA, the CDR3 is TGTGCCAGCAGCTTAGCGCTCTTGGGTCGCGAGCAGTACTTC. Its translation is CASSLALLGREQYF.